Below, 27 T cell receptor beta chains from the same sample are listed, as sequenced in a study of cytomegalovirus exposure and HLA in healthy donors. The data were produced by immunoSEQ multiplex PCR, yet TCRdb's version contains in-frame clones alone and is incomplete. The table shows about 160,000 clones, with more than 75% occurring only once. The sample consisted of PBMCs. The receptors come from a man younger than 35 in good health and CMV-seronegative.

The table lists this clone with a count of one. The V and J genes are TRBV29-1 and TRBJ1-5; the D gene is possibly TRBD1 (5 bases). V shed 4 bases and J shed 3 bases, with 13 bases lying between them. The CDR3 sequence is 14 residues long. The germline gives CDR1 SQVTM, CDR2 ANQGSEA. As DNA, the CDR3 is TGCAGCGTTGCCCCGGGAGGGGCCAATCAGCCCCAGCATTTT. Protein: CSVAPGGANQPQHF.

The V call is TRBV25-1, the J call TRBJ2-5, with 9 bases aligning to TRBD2. CDR3 size: 14 residues. The ends lost 1 base at V and 11 bases at J; junction bases unmatched: 8. Germline lookup yields CDR1 MGHDK and CDR2 SYGVNS. The DNA of the CDR3 is TGTGCCAGCAGTGAATTGGGGACTAGCATGCCGCAGTACTTC. Its translation: CASSELGTSMPQYF.

This sequence joins TRBV6-1 and TRBJ2-1; 7 bases are a match to TRBD2. Losses at the gene ends were 6 bases for V and 0 bases for J; bases not matched to a gene: 5. This CDR3 comprises 15 residues. Looked up from germline, CDR1 is MNHNS and CDR2 is SASEGT. The DNA of the CDR3 is TGTGCCAGCAGGGGAGCGGGGAGCTCCTACAATGAGCAGTTCTTC. It specifies CASRGAGSSYNEQFF.

J is TRBJ1-2 and V is TRBV15, with D uncertain. Trimming stripped 0 bases from V and 4 bases from J, with 9 bases between. There are 14 residues in the CDR3. Germline V gene lookup returns CDR1 LNHNV and CDR2 YYDKDF (reference sequence). CDR3 amino acids: CATSRDDGGYGYTF. DNA of the CDR3: TGTGCCACCAGCAGAGATGACGGCGGCTATGGCTACACCTTC.

V gene TRBV11-3 combines with J gene TRBJ2-3; possibly TRBD2 for D (5 bases). V lost 5 bases, J lost 5 bases, and 11 bases lay in between. The length of the CDR3 is 13 residues. Germline CDR1 is SGHNT and CDR2 is YENEEA. The CDR3: CASSRGGRDTQYF. CDR3 DNA: TGTGCCAGCAGCCGGGGTGGGAGAGATACGCAGTATTTT.

The V call is TRBV4-1, the J call TRBJ2-5; 11 bases match TRBD2. The CDR3 extends over 16 amino acids. After removal of 0 bases from V and 4 bases from J, the junction contained 4 bases not matched to a gene. Germline V CDR1 and CDR2: MGHRA, YSYEKL. This chain's CDR3 is CASSQDRLAGRETQYF. The CDR3 region has the DNA TGCGCCAGCAGCCAAGATCGACTAGCGGGGCGAGAGACCCAGTACTTC.

The CDR3 bases are TGTGCCAGCAGTTTCCAGATGGGGGGGACAGATACGCAGTATTTT. Its translation: CASSFQMGGTDTQYF. The chain couples TRBV2 to TRBJ2-3, with TRBD2 matching over 7 bases. The CDR3 covers 15 residues. The germline V gene encodes CDR1 SNHLY and CDR2 FYNNEI. V lost 5 bases to trimming and J lost 3 bases; unmatched junction nucleotides: 8.

The chain employs TRBV4-1 and TRBJ2-7; 10 nucleotides agree with TRBD2. Germline V gene sequence: CDR1 MGHRA, CDR2 YSYEKL. V trimming: 4 bases; J trimming: 6 bases; junction bases outside the gene matches: 6. CDR3 length: 14 residues. The CDR3 DNA sequence: TGCGCCAGCAGCCGGCTAGCGGGGGTTGGCGAGCAGTACGTC. This encodes CASSRLAGVGEQYV.

In DNA form, the CDR3 reads TGTGCCAGCAGCTCCCCTAGTATGCGGGAGGGCCTTGAGACCCAGTACTTC. It specifies CASSSPSMREGLETQYF. The chain joins TRBV7-8 to TRBJ2-5, with 9 nucleotides matching TRBD2. The germline V gene encodes CDR1 SGHVS and CDR2 FQNEAQ. This CDR3 contains 17 residues. Trimming took 4 bases from V and 5 from J; bases not matched to a gene: 14.

V is TRBV2 and J is TRBJ2-7; D perhaps matches TRBD1 (6 bases). Germline CDR1 SNHLY, CDR2 FYNNEI. V lost 6 bases and J 0 bases, leaving 15 bases between the germline ends. This CDR3 contains 15 residues. This chain's CDR3 is CASRRQDIISYEQYV. CDR3 DNA sequence: TGTGCCAGCAGGAGACAGGATATTATCTCCTACGAGCAGTACGTC.

The chain links TRBV6-5 to TRBJ2-2; 9 bases match TRBD1. The germline gives CDR1 MNHEY, CDR2 SVGAGI. CDR3 length: 15 residues. The V segment lost 2 bases and the J segment 5 bases; nucleotides outside the gene matches: 3. The CDR3 region has the DNA TGTGCCAGCAGTTACGGGACAGGGTGGACCGGGGAGCTGTTTTTT. Its protein is CASSYGTGWTGELFF.

The V call is TRBV27, the J call TRBJ2-1, with 8 bases identical to TRBD1. Unmatched junction bases numbered 12, after V lost 5 bases and J lost 9 bases. The CDR3 has 15 amino acids. Per the germline V gene, CDR1 is MNHEY and CDR2 is SMNVEV (reference sequence). The DNA of the CDR3 is TGTGCCAGCAGTGCATACCCCGGACAGGGCATTGAGCAGTTCTTC. It is translated as CASSAYPGQGIEQFF.

The chain employs TRBV27 and TRBJ2-1; 10 positions match TRBD2. Germline loops: CDR1 MNHEY, CDR2 SMNVEV (reference sequence). J was trimmed by 6 bases and V by 7 bases; bases with no gene match: 15. CDR3 size: 17 residues. CDR3 in amino acids: CASTPPQASGRGNEQFF. The CDR3 nucleotides read TGTGCCAGCACTCCTCCCCAGGCTAGCGGGAGAGGCAATGAGCAGTTCTTC.

The chain links TRBV18 to TRBJ2-7, with D possibly being TRBD2 (6 bases). CDR3 length equals 11 residues. Germline lookup yields CDR1 KGHSH and CDR2 LQKENI. V lost 3 bases, J lost 7 bases, and 7 bases lay in between. DNA for the CDR3: TGTGCCAGCTCACCGGGGGGAGAGCAGTACTTC. It codes for CASSPGGEQYF.

The V and J genes are TRBV5-1 and TRBJ2-3; 9 nucleotides align to TRBD2. The CDR3 runs to 16 residues. Germline V CDR1 and CDR2: SGHRS, YFSETQ. V shed 4 bases, J shed 4 bases, and the junction held 10 bases outside the gene matches. The CDR3 region is CASSRDSGGGADTQYF. The CDR3 DNA follows: TGCGCCAGCAGCCGGGATAGCGGGGGTGGGGCAGATACGCAGTATTTT.

J is TRBJ2-5 and V is TRBV7-9; D possibly corresponds to TRBD2 (5 bases). The CDR3 runs to 14 residues. Trimming removed 2 bases at V and 5 bases at J, with 12 bases between. The V gene's germline CDR1 is SEHNR and CDR2 FQNEAQ (reference sequence). CDR3 in DNA: TGTGCCAGCAGCTTATTGACTACACGTGAGACCCAGTACTTC. Amino acids: CASSLLTTRETQYF.

This chain uses TRBV5-1 with TRBJ2-5, with D possibly matching TRBD2 (7 bases). The CDR3 is made up of 13 amino acids. Germline V gene lookup returns CDR1 SGHRS and CDR2 YFSETQ. Trimming shortened V by 3 bases and J by 5 bases, and 11 bases separated the two germline ends. CDR3 residues: CASSWEGGETQYF. For the CDR3, the DNA is TGCGCCAGCAGCTGGGAGGGGGGTGAGACCCAGTACTTC.

The V gene is TRBV28, the J gene TRBJ2-7; the D is unclear. V shed 5 bases and J shed 7 bases, with 15 bases lying between them. In germline, CDR1 is MDHEN, CDR2 SYDVKM. This CDR3 comprises 13 residues. As DNA, the CDR3 is TGTGCCAGCAGTACACCAACCATTGGGGAGCAGTACGTC. This codes for CASSTPTIGEQYV.

The J gene is TRBJ1-5, the V gene TRBV7-2; 7 bases line up with TRBD1. V gave up 3 bases and J gave up 6 bases; unmatched junction bases: 5. CDR1 is SGHTA, CDR2 FQGNSA, per germline. CDR3 size: 14 residues. The CDR3 reads CASSLKQGSQPQHF. CDR3 sequence (DNA): TGTGCCAGCAGCTTGAAACAGGGGAGTCAGCCCCAGCATTTT.

The rearrangement joins TRBV6-5 to TRBJ1-1; perhaps TRBD1 as D (6 bases). The germline gives CDR1 MNHEY, CDR2 SVGAGI. Trimming took off 0 bases at V and 0 bases at J, with 8 bases between the two ends. There are 15 residues in the CDR3. CDR3 amino acids: CASSYSQGMNTEAFF. The CDR3 DNA reads as TGTGCCAGCAGTTACTCCCAGGGGATGAACACTGAAGCTTTCTTT.

This chain links TRBV5-1 with TRBJ2-1; D remains unclear. V was cut by 1 base and J by 6 bases, with 5 bases left in between. The CDR3 is 12 residues long. In germline, CDR1 is SGHRS, CDR2 YFSETQ. CDR3 nucleotides: TGCGCCAGCAGCTTGACGCGCAATGAGCAGTTCTTC. This encodes CASSLTRNEQFF.

This clone was counted between two and nine times. This chain links TRBV5-4 with TRBJ2-1; D unclear. The CDR3 consists of 12 residues. Germline V gene data show CDR1 as SGHNT and CDR2 as YYREEE (reference sequence). V lost 0 bases and J lost 7, with 5 bases in between. CDR3 bases: TGTGCCAGCAGCTTGGTCCAAAATGAGCAGTTCTTC. Protein sequence: CASSLVQNEQFF.

This chain links TRBV7-6 with TRBJ1-5; 7 nucleotides match TRBD1. V shed 4 bases, J shed 4 bases, and the junction held 13 bases outside the gene matches. This CDR3 spans 17 amino acids. Germline V CDR1 and CDR2: SGHVS, FNYEAQ. Written as DNA, the CDR3 is TGTGCCAGCAGCTCCCTTCCTCCAGACAGGGCTAATCAGCCCCAGCATTTT. Translated, it gives CASSSLPPDRANQPQHF. Together with reference TRBV7-6 and TRBJ1-5, the CDR3 gives the full variable domain: GAGVSQSPRYKVTKRGQDVALRCDPISGHVSLYWYRQALGQGPEFLTYFNYEAQQDKSGLPNDRFSAERPEGSISTLTIQRTEQRDSAMYRCASSSLPPDRANQPQHFGDGTRLSIL.

The V gene is TRBV6-1, the J gene TRBJ1-5; D is unclear. Trimming shortened V by 5 bases and J by 7 bases, and 15 bases separated the two germline ends. The CDR3 runs to 14 residues. CDR1 MNHNS and CDR2 SASEGT come from the germline V gene. Written as DNA, the CDR3 is TGTGCCAGCAGTTCGGAACAAGGGAGCCAGCCCCAGCATTTT. It yields the protein CASSSEQGSQPQHF.

This chain joins TRBV13 and TRBJ2-3; 8 nucleotides align to TRBD2. The CDR3 contains 15 residues. Per germline, CDR1 PRHDT and CDR2 FYEKMQ (reference sequence). V lost 5 bases to trimming and J lost 4 bases; unmatched junction nucleotides: 8. The CDR3 nucleotides read TGTGCCAGCAGCGTTCTCGGGAGGGCCTCAGATACGCAGTATTTT. Translating gives CASSVLGRASDTQYF.

This sequence joins TRBV28 and TRBJ1-2, with D unresolved. V lost 1 base and J 4 bases, leaving 13 bases between the germline ends. Germline assignment: CDR1 MDHEN and CDR2 SYDVKM. The CDR3 extends over 15 amino acids. The CDR3: CASSLSIGLTYGYTF. CDR3 nucleotide sequence: TGTGCCAGCAGTTTATCGATCGGACTTACCTATGGCTACACCTTC.

This clone was picked up one time. The rearrangement uses TRBV13 and TRBJ2-4, with a weak D call TRBD2 (5 bases). Trimming shortened V by 5 bases and J by 1 base, and 9 bases separated the two germline ends. The CDR3 spans 14 residues. CDR1 is PRHDT and CDR2 is FYEKMQ in the germline V gene (reference sequence). CDR3 region: CASSPGLAKNIQYF. In DNA, the CDR3 is TGTGCCAGCAGCCCCGGACTTGCCAAAAACATTCAGTACTTC.